The source of this TCR beta chain is a study of T cells in Graves' hyperthyroidism and ophthalmopathy (dated by TCRdb to between 2018 and 2021). Looking at the study overall: To identify distinguishing TCR V-J signatures, a discovery cohort of 90 to 100 patients was used, comprising 40 to 45 with Graves' ophthalmopathy and 55 to 65 with stable Graves' hyperthyroidism. Once sampling was done, hyperthyroidism patients were given methimazole at a starting dose of 30 mg daily, whereas ophthalmopathy patients were given high-dose intravenous methylprednisolone. TCR Vbeta CDR3 sequencing of some 140 peripheral blood samples (under 45 ophthalmopathy, 75 or so hyperthyroidism and roughly 17 progressor patients) is reported in the paper. Whether ophthalmopathy could be predicted prospectively was tested in an independent validation cohort made up of 18 hyperthyroidism patients plus 17 patients who later progressed to ophthalmopathy. The 75 to 100 discovery patients were divided at random into training and test sets in a 7:3 ratio. The study also compared thyroid tissue and blood T-cell repertoires from more than five Graves' hyperthyroidism patients.

TCR beta CDR3 regions were amplified from RNA transcripts. For the first round of RT-PCR on the TCR CDR3, the HTBI primer set was used together with the Qiagen OneStep RT-PCR kit. A second multiplex PCR round built the libraries, followed by size selection and purification. Paired-end sequencing of the libraries was performed with 100 bp reads on an Illumina HiSeq2000. The authors' analysis ran thus. SOAPnuke was used to process the raw data, removing reads that contained adapters or uncalled bases, had a mean Phred below 15, or lacked an exact match to the constant primer or identifier. COPE v1.2.5 was used to merge high-quality paired reads, and clonotypes were defined as unique nucleotide sequences. MiTCR v1.1 was used to align the clonotypes against IMGT TRBV, TRBD and TRBJ reference segments. Analysis was restricted to V-J combinations with a frequency above 0.0001, which covered about 99% of repertoires. A TCS score was defined as the ratio of F50 (clonal expansion) to E x V (chaos), with BLOSUM62-based TCRdist applied between CDR3 peptides within each V-J. Welch's t-statistics and random forest reduced just over 500 V-J features to 10 to 15, which were used in a naive Bayes classifier (R e1071). Thyroid-blood repertoire similarity was quantified with the Morisita-Horn index. TCRdb reprocessing: public reads trimmed at Q25 with fastp, clones called with MiXCR, in-frame beta chains kept. Merged by CDR3 protein, the rows form single entries marked with the most common genes and DNA. The V and J calls, along with clone size, are taken from TCRdb and not from the paper's own processing. The table for this sample lists approximately 700,000 distinct CDR3 sequences; 45% of them were counted only once. The top ten clones comprise about 7.7% of the sample.

Study-wide conclusions, independent of this receptor: No statistical method was used to fix the sample size in advance, and group allocation was not hidden from the investigators. Blood samples also contained most of the expanded thyroid clonotypes (frequency above 0.001), which suggests that blood repertoires may reflect thyroid immune responses. Ophthalmopathy was separated from stable hyperthyroidism by a 13 V-J signature model, with about 88% sensitivity and approximately 81% specificity obtained in cross-validation and 80%/75% obtained in testing. In validation, the model predicted progression to ophthalmopathy a median of roughly 6.1 months before onset, with roughly 68% sensitivity and just under 75% specificity.

From cysteine to phenylalanine, the CDR3 is 16 amino acids long. This entry keeps only the CDR3 DNA: 48 bases, framed from base 1. The germline V gene supplies CDR1 SGHVS and CDR2 FQNEAQ. From V the trimming removes 6 bases and from J it removes 0 bases, while the gene matches leave 8 bases of the junction unaccounted for. This clonotype was counted between two and nine times. Its antigen target is currently unknown. There are no base qualities to consult, and no much larger clone falls within one base. Any patient with an uncontrolled infection, another autoimmune disease, pregnancy or lactation was excluded. Clinical symptoms, serum thyroxine and TRAb, thyroid ultrasound, and orbital computed tomography formed the basis for the diagnoses. Total RNA was extracted with Trizol reagent, and quality was checked on an Agilent 2100 Bioanalyzer.

Sequencing was performed on peripheral blood or thyroid tissue (not recorded which). The V gene is TRBV7-8 and the J gene is TRBJ1-2, with TRBD1 matching 9 junction bases. This receptor was identified in an adult man with Graves' disease, either hyperthyroidism or ophthalmopathy (not recorded which). CDR3 loop: CASRQPGQGSNYGYTF. The DNA is TGTGCCAGCAGACAACCGGGACAGGGTTCTAACTATGGCTACACCTTC.